This is a list of T cell receptor beta chains from one sample in a study of cytomegalovirus exposure and HLA in healthy donors. Sequencing was performed with immunoSEQ multiplex PCR; in TCRdb, only in-frame clones are kept and a portion is missing. The table includes around 250,000 clones, nearly 90% detected once. What was sequenced was PBMCs. All receptors derive from a woman aged 18 to 35 in good health and CMV-seronegative. The CDR3 runs from the conserved cysteine through the conserved F or W. Clone size is given for some rows only: seen once, a few or many times, or a class if the clone is expanded.

NA	TRBV5-1	CASRYDDRVTDTQYF
NA	TRBV6-6	CASSSPGQGQETQYF
NA	TRBV5-1	CASSSYRAHGYTF
NA	TRBV6-5	CASSQDRERTTIYF
NA	TRBV5-1	CASSADRGNTIYF
NA	TRBV5-1	CASSLAGGPTDTQYF
few	TRBV14	CASSQGQGDYGYTF
NA	TRBV5-1	CASSLEAGFGNTIYF
once	TRBV7-3	CASSLTGQGDSPLHF
NA	TRBV27	CASNDRGLPREGYTF
NA	TRBV6-1	CASRFSGGTGELFF
NA	TRBV4-2	CASSQGPRWSSYNEQFF
NA	TRBV7-2	CASSLDVLAGDHNEQFF
NA	TRBV7-7	CASSPRTSGIETQYF
NA	TRBV6-1	CASSRLSSSGNTIYF
once	TRBV28	CASTGQGLGQPQHF
once	TRBV5-1	CASSLASSWQSTDTQYF
NA	TRBV7-3	CASSLRDLASDTQYF
NA	TRBV28	CASRHTGVAFF
NA	TRBV5-4	CASSPDVRGAGYPETQYF
few	TRBV6-1	CASSEWLGDSPLHF
NA	TRBV28	CASSSGQGNTEAFF
once	TRBV15	CATSRGQTLATEQFF
NA	TRBV29-1	CSVGRQGDTGELFF
few	TRBV7-9	CASSTQGFSAYEQYF
NA	TRBV4-1	CASSQRTGHRKNIQYF
once	TRBV14	CASSQVTGGPGTDEFF
NA	TRBV6-5	CASANSGGSYNEQFF
once	TRBV7-9	CASSPPGGAPNNEQFF
NA	TRBV7-9	CASSLDRVGQPQHF
NA	TRBV9	CASSVADSSVYEQYF
NA	TRBV7-9	CASSLDMNTIYF
NA	TRBV6-1	CASSKGEGVKSGELFF
once	TRBV28	CASSHQGLAGNNEQFF
NA	TRBV7-9	CASSLPGQPSTDTQYF
NA	TRBV4-1	CASSRRQAYETYEQYF
NA	TRBV5-4	CASSSATRTVGNEQFF
NA	TRBV27	CASSPVLDSFLAKNIQYF
NA	TRBV27	CASGRAEPYGYTF
NA	TRBV10-3	CAISHTSSPTDTQYF
NA	TRBV5-6	CASSLGATRMETQYF
NA	TRBV28	CASTRDRRYGYTF
NA	TRBV6-5	CASSEGLAGHEQYF
NA	TRBV7-6	CASSLSREAGSNEQFF
NA	TRBV5-6	CASSWDRYQETQYF
NA	TRBV10-3	CAISRIPGQTTGEQYF
NA	TRBV6-5	CASSYSRGADTQYF
NA	TRBV6-1	CASSEHWQANYGYTF
NA	TRBV25-1	CASSEQGRGYTF
NA	TRBV5-1	CASSLARGGNNEQFF
NA	TRBV2	CASSKRAGGVETQYF
NA	TRBV28	CASSLFGFTYEQYF
NA	TRBV9	CASSVIHRDDYGYTF